Listed below are T cell receptor beta chains from one sample, sequenced in a study of CD8 T cells in Susac syndrome. Each CDR3 protein gets one entry after TCRdb re-called the immunoSEQ multiplex PCR reads with MiXCR. The table has about 430,000 distinct CDR3 sequences, more than 80% seen once. Sequenced: CD8+ T cells from PBMCs. These receptors were collected from a human donor with multiple sclerosis. CDR3s leave out the opening cysteine and the closing phenylalanine or tryptophan. A D gene is named only where the DNA matches it firmly.

V gene,J gene,D gene,CDR3 protein
TRBV19,TRBJ1-5,NA,ASSTTVKVNQPQH
TRBV29-1,TRBJ1-4,NA,SVRGENNEKLF
TRBV4-1,TRBJ2-3,NA,ASSQEGGGTDTQY
TRBV27,TRBJ2-5,NA,ASSYGQGMETQY
TRBV19,TRBJ1-2,TRBD1,ASNHAGQGDYGYT
TRBV19,TRBJ2-5,NA,ASSIRPPEALETQY
TRBV3-1,TRBJ2-7,NA,ASSQAGENWNEQY
TRBV7-9,TRBJ1-2,TRBD1,ASSSGTAPRNNYGYT
TRBV28,TRBJ2-1,NA,ASSFYRDKQF
TRBV12-3/TRBV12-4,TRBJ2-7,NA,ASSFGDYEQY
TRBV28,TRBJ2-5,NA,ASSLRGPGTQY
TRBV3-1,TRBJ1-2,NA,ASSQVSQGYGYT
TRBV30,TRBJ1-5,TRBD1,AWSGGGFQPQH
TRBV19,TRBJ1-1,NA,ASSISHNTEAF
TRBV29-1,TRBJ2-1,TRBD1,SVEEGTVDEQF
TRBV7-8,TRBJ1-2,NA,ASSLATDIYGYT
TRBV12-3/TRBV12-4,TRBJ2-1,NA,ASSPGRGSPAYNEQF
TRBV29-1,TRBJ1-2,TRBD1,SVTGDRGDYGYT
TRBV5-6,TRBJ1-3,NA,ASSSANPGVADTIY
TRBV23-1,TRBJ1-3,NA,ASRRYSSGNTIY
TRBV6-5,TRBJ2-2,NA,ASSYSNFRAGELF
TRBV5-4,TRBJ2-7,TRBD1,ASSLNRGLDEQY
TRBV5-4,TRBJ2-1,NA,ASSLQGESYNEQF
TRBV29-1,TRBJ2-5,NA,SVERRDGGPQETQY
TRBV19,TRBJ1-6,NA,ASSTDSRVALH
TRBV27,TRBJ2-6,NA,ASSLKREGANVLT
TRBV30,TRBJ2-1,NA,AWSVQVSSEQF
TRBV3-1,TRBJ2-7,NA,ASSQNSPNSYSYEQY
TRBV20-1,TRBJ1-2,NA,SAERAGEANYGYT
TRBV30,TRBJ2-1,NA,AWSPGSREQF
TRBV30,TRBJ1-1,TRBD1,AWNPVDRELTEVF
TRBV4-1,TRBJ2-7,NA,ASSQGNRDRYEQY
TRBV7-8,TRBJ1-2,NA,ASSSDSQFYGYT
TRBV4-1,TRBJ1-2,TRBD1,ASSLRDRVPDNYGYT
TRBV5-1,TRBJ2-3,TRBD1,ASNVQGGIGTDTQY
TRBV3-1,TRBJ2-1,TRBD2,ASSQGLDRDYHYNEQF
TRBV29-1,TRBJ2-1,NA,SVEANPYNEQF
TRBV5-4,TRBJ1-1,TRBD1,ASSWGQGVEAF
TRBV29-1,TRBJ2-7,TRBD1,SAGQVVYEQY